This T cell receptor (beta chain) was identified during a study of blood T cell repertoires in COVID-19. Study-wide background: T cells, B-cell-depleted T cells, or PBMCs supplied cDNA or gDNA.

This clone has a single count. As handled by the study authors: Reference gene primer amplification gave nucleated cell count estimates. The table came from immunoSEQ multiplex PCR; TCRdb's copy has only in-frame clones and leaves some out. V, J and clone size derive from that table, while D and trimming were established from the DNA sequence. The table lists tens of thousands of clones, approximately 80% of them singletons, with 3.5% to 4% in the top ten. The cohort comprised adults aged 18 to 89 years residing in under 30 US areas. Clinical histories supplied by participants themselves formed the basis of cohort assignment. CDR3 size: 14 residues. Trimming cost V 2 bases and J 9 bases; bases outside gene matches: 8. The germline V gene encodes CDR1 SGHRS and CDR2 YFSETQ.

This TCR derives from a woman aged 40 to 50 with acute COVID-19. The source material was PBMCs or T cells enriched from blood (not recorded which). The V and J genes are TRBV5-1 and TRBJ2-1; TRBD2 aligns across 7 bases. Here the CDR3 reads CASSFGAGRREQFF. The CDR3 DNA is TGCGCCAGCAGCTTTGGAGCGGGACGGCGTGAGCAGTTCTTC.